The 30 T cell receptor beta chains in this list originate from one sample, sequenced in a study of blood T cells in healthy people across ages. A second PCR, run for about 7 to 11 cycles, used a sample-barcoded 5' primer plus a J-beta primer mix. One entry per CDR3 protein results from TCRdb running MiXCR on the 5' RACE reads. Found here are 710,000 or so distinct CDR3 sequences, 22% of them singletons; the top ten hold roughly a fifth. Sequencing was carried out using blood. These receptors originate from a man aged 70 or older in good health.

This clonotype was picked up a small number of times. The chain uses TRBV7-2 and TRBJ2-2; 10 nucleotides align to TRBD1. V was clipped by 4 bases and J by 5 bases; unmatched bases: 10. The CDR3 spans 17 residues. Germline loops: CDR1 SGHTA, CDR2 FQGNSA. The CDR3 reads CASSSLSGTGVTGELFF. The CDR3 DNA is TGTGCCAGCAGCTCACTATCCGGGACAGGGGTGACCGGGGAGCTGTTTTTT.

The J gene is TRBJ1-2, the V gene TRBV7-2; D not resolved. CDR1 and CDR2 (germline): SGHTA, FQGNSA. The CDR3 is made up of 12 amino acids. V dropped 2 bases and J dropped 6 bases, with 7 bases sitting between them. The CDR3 protein is CASSLMQNGYTF. CDR3 in DNA: TGTGCCAGCAGCTTAATGCAAAATGGCTACACCTTC.

The rearrangement uses TRBV28 and TRBJ2-7, with no clear D. Germline V gene sequence: CDR1 MDHEN, CDR2 SYDVKM. There are 12 residues in the CDR3. The V and J ends lost 8 bases and 2 bases respectively, with 10 bases between them. In nucleotides, the CDR3 is TGTGCCAGCCGGGCCGCCCCCTACGAGCAGTACTTC. Protein sequence: CASRAAPYEQYF.

This clonotype showed up just a few times. The chain carries TRBV20-1 and TRBJ2-6; unclear D gene. The V end lost 0 bases, the J end lost 0 bases, and 15 bases lay between the germline ends. Germline CDR1 is DFQATT and CDR2 is SNEGSKA (reference sequence). The CDR3 runs to 18 residues. The CDR3 protein is CSARDYGQVVSGANVLTF. The CDR3 DNA is TGCAGTGCTAGAGATTATGGTCAGGTGGTCTCTGGGGCCAACGTCCTGACTTTC.

The chain has TRBV6-1 and TRBJ1-2, with D perhaps matching TRBD1 (6 bases). Germline V gene sequence: CDR1 MNHNS, CDR2 SASEGT. The length of the CDR3 is 13 residues. V was clipped by 3 bases and J by 8 bases, with 13 bases between them. CDR3 nucleotides: TGTGCCAGCAGTGAGTCACAGGGTTCCGGCTACACCTTC. Protein sequence: CASSESQGSGYTF.

This clonotype was seen only a few times. The V and J genes are TRBV20-1 and TRBJ1-5, with 8 bases lining up with TRBD1. This CDR3 is 13 amino acids long. Trimming took 3 bases from V and 5 from J; bases not matched to a gene: 3. Germline assignment: CDR1 DFQATT and CDR2 SNEGSKA (reference sequence). Written as DNA, the CDR3 is TGCAGTGCTAGGAGACAGGGGTATCAGCCCCAGCATTTT. Translated, it gives CSARRQGYQPQHF.

The chain carries TRBV7-2 and TRBJ1-1; possibly TRBD1 for D (5 bases). Germline V gene sequence: CDR1 SGHTA, CDR2 FQGNSA. V shed 3 bases and J shed 6 bases, with 14 bases lying between them. The CDR3 is 14 residues long. CDR3 in DNA: TGTGCCAGCAGCTTTTCCCGGGGGTCATCTGAAGCTTTCTTT. Its protein product is CASSFSRGSSEAFF.

This clonotype has more than one count but fewer than ten. V gene TRBV12-3 or TRBV12-4 combines with J gene TRBJ2-1; D gene unclear. Deletions cut 4 bases from V and 4 bases from J, with 8 bases between. This CDR3 has 13 residues. CDR3 sequence: CASSSKSYNEQFF. CDR3 nucleotides: TGTGCCAGCAGTTCGAAGTCGTACAATGAGCAGTTCTTC.

This clonotype was observed a handful of times. The chain links TRBV9 to TRBJ2-3; unclear D gene. Trimming took off 0 bases at V and 0 bases at J, with 2 bases between the two ends. The CDR3 is made up of 13 amino acids. Germline CDR1 is SGDLS and CDR2 is YYNGEE. The CDR3 bases are TGTGCCAGCAGCGTAGGTAGCACAGATACGCAGTATTTT. It yields the protein CASSVGSTDTQYF.

This clonotype has a handful of counts. The chain is built from TRBV10-3 and TRBJ2-5; possible D gene TRBD2, 5 bases. V lost 2 bases and J 11 bases, leaving 12 bases between the germline ends. The CDR3 runs to 12 residues. Germline values: CDR1 ENHRY, CDR2 SYGVKD. The CDR3 protein is CAISEDLWEQYF. The DNA of the CDR3 is TGTGCCATCAGTGAGGACTTATGGGAGCAGTACTTC.

This clonotype was counted between two and nine times. The V call is TRBV11-1, the J call TRBJ2-7; D unresolved. The V end was cut by 5 bases, the J end by 0 bases, with 17 bases between. The CDR3 consists of 16 residues. The germline V gene has CDR1 SGHAT and CDR2 FQDESV (reference sequence). The CDR3: CASSPRGPGASYEQYF. The CDR3 DNA reads as TGTGCCAGCAGCCCCCGTGGACCAGGAGCCTCCTACGAGCAGTACTTC.

This clonotype appeared a few times. The genes are TRBV5-6 and TRBJ1-4; a possible D gene is TRBD1 (5 bases). The CDR3 has 15 amino acids. Per the germline V gene, CDR1 is SGHDT and CDR2 is YYEEEE. The ends were cut back, 3 bases at V and 8 bases at J, with 17 bases in the middle. The CDR3 loop reads CASSSNRGAWEKLFF. The CDR3, as DNA: TGTGCCAGCAGCTCGAACCGAGGGGCATGGGAAAAACTGTTTTTT.

This clonotype was observed a handful of times. One end of the junction varies from germline; a read error may be responsible. The chain couples TRBV7-2 to TRBJ2-3, with D hard to call. The CDR3 totals 15 residues. In germline, CDR1 is SGHTA, CDR2 FQGNSA. The CDR3 DNA sequence: TGTGCCGGCAGCTTATTTTATGGGGAATCGGACACGCAGTATTTT. Its translation is CAGSLFYGESDTQYF.

J is TRBJ2-1 and V is TRBV6-6; weak D call: TRBD2 (7 bases). The CDR3 contains 14 residues. The V and J ends lost 2 bases and 5 bases respectively, with 10 bases between them. Germline V gene lookup returns CDR1 MNHNY and CDR2 SVGAGI (reference sequence). For the CDR3, the DNA is TGTGCCAGCAGTTACGTAGGGGGGGACAATGAGCAGTTCTTC. Its translation is CASSYVGGDNEQFF.

Only a few counts were recorded for this clonotype. The rearrangement links TRBV20-1 to TRBJ1-5; D is unresolved. Germline V CDR1 and CDR2: DFQATT, SNEGSKA (reference sequence). The CDR3 contains 14 residues. V was clipped by 0 bases and J by 0 bases, with 6 bases between them. In nucleotides, the CDR3 is TGCAGTGCTAGAGATCCTAATAGCAATCAGCCCCAGCATTTT. It codes for CSARDPNSNQPQHF.

Many counts were recorded for this clonotype. This chain joins TRBV4-1 and TRBJ1-1, with 7 bases lining up with TRBD1. V lost 4 bases to trimming and J lost 5 bases; unmatched junction nucleotides: 10. Germline values: CDR1 MGHRA, CDR2 YSYEKL. CDR3 length equals 15 residues. CDR3 sequence (DNA): TGCGCCAGCAGCCTACCTGACAGGGAAGGAACTGAAGCTTTCTTT. It specifies CASSLPDREGTEAFF.

The chain has TRBV7-2 and TRBJ2-4; the D gene is possibly TRBD2 (5 bases). The germline V and J ends were trimmed by 3 bases and 4 bases, with 7 bases remaining between them. Germline loops: CDR1 SGHTA, CDR2 FQGNSA. This CDR3 is 13 amino acids long. The CDR3 sequence: CASSFPGKNIQYF. In nucleotides, the CDR3 is TGTGCCAGCAGCTTTCCGGGGAAAAACATTCAGTACTTC.

This clonotype was counted between two and nine times. The CDR3 DNA reads as TGCGCCAGCAGCCAAGAACTAGCGGGAGGGCCCGGGGAGCTGTTTTTT. It translates to CASSQELAGGPGELFF. V and J are TRBV4-3 and TRBJ2-2, with TRBD2 matching 13 bases. In germline, CDR1 is LGHNA, CDR2 YSLEER. The length of the CDR3 is 16 residues. Trimming removed 0 bases from V and 6 bases from J; junction bases left unmatched: 1.

V is TRBV23-1 and J is TRBJ2-7; D remains ambiguous. TRBV23-1 counts as an open reading frame of uncertain function. V was shortened by 8 bases and J by 3 bases, with 14 bases between the two germline ends. The CDR3 totals 13 residues. The CDR3 DNA follows: TGCGCCAGCTTACGACTCCCCCTCTACGAGCAGTACGTC. This translates into CASLRLPLYEQYV.

In its sample, this clonotype was seen a few times. The V call is TRBV7-2, the J call TRBJ2-1, with D tentatively TRBD1 or TRBD2 (5 bases each). From germline, CDR1 is SGHTA and CDR2 FQGNSA. The CDR3 contains 16 residues. Trimming left V 7 bases short and J 3 bases short, with 19 bases between. This chain's CDR3 is CASTDPLGPNYNEQFF. The CDR3 DNA sequence: TGTGCCAGCACCGACCCCCTGGGACCCAACTACAATGAGCAGTTCTTC.

This clonotype has more than one count but fewer than ten. As DNA, the CDR3 is TGTGCCAGTAGTTTGGACGCCTACAGAGGGGAGCTGTTTTTT. Its protein is CASSLDAYRGELFF. The J gene is TRBJ2-2, the V gene TRBV19; D remains ambiguous. CDR1 is LNHDA and CDR2 is SQIVND in the germline V gene (reference sequence). The CDR3 is 14 amino acids. V was shortened by 5 bases and J by 8 bases, with 15 bases between the two germline ends.

The chain carries TRBV20-1 and TRBJ2-3; no clear D gene. The V end lost 3 bases, the J end lost 6 bases, and 10 bases lay between the germline ends. The CDR3 extends over 12 amino acids. Germline CDR1 and CDR2: DFQATT and SNEGSKA (reference sequence). Here the CDR3 DNA reads TGCAGTGCTAGCCCCAAGAGGGATACGCAGTATTTT. Translating gives CSASPKRDTQYF.

The rearrangement joins TRBV29-1 to TRBJ2-3; no firm D call. Trimming pared 8 bases from V and 5 bases from J, leaving 8 bases between. Germline V lookup: CDR1 SQVTM, CDR2 ANQGSEA. CDR3 size: 10 residues. For the CDR3, the DNA is TGCAGCATACAAGAAGATACGCAGTATTTT. Translated: CSIQEDTQYF.

CDR3 protein: CASREGGYTYNEQFF. In DNA form, the CDR3 reads TGTGCCAGTAGAGAGGGGGGATACACCTACAATGAGCAGTTCTTC. This chain links TRBV19 with TRBJ2-1; D possibly uses TRBD1 or TRBD2 (6 bases each). V lost 6 bases and J lost 2, with 14 bases in between. Per germline, CDR1 LNHDA and CDR2 SQIVND (reference sequence). CDR3 length: 15 amino acids. The variable domain in full, with the rest retrieved from reference TRBV19 and TRBJ2-1, is DGGITQSPKYLFRKEGQNVTLSCEQNLNHDAMYWYRQDPGQGLRLIYYSQIVNDFQKGDIAEGYSVSREKKESFPLTVTSAQKNPTAFYLCASREGGYTYNEQFFGPGTRLTVL.

This clonotype has a handful of counts. The rearrangement links TRBV5-1 to TRBJ1-1; TRBD1 aligns across 7 bases. The CDR3 has 15 amino acids. V was clipped by 5 bases and J by 1 base; unmatched bases: 8. The germline gives CDR1 SGHRS, CDR2 YFSETQ. The chain's CDR3 is CASSPLDRANTEAFF. The CDR3, as DNA: TGCGCCAGCAGTCCTTTAGACAGGGCGAACACTGAAGCTTTCTTT.

This rearrangement joins TRBV3-1 to TRBJ2-7, with D unresolved. Trimming removed 0 bases at V and 2 bases at J, with 8 bases between. The germline CDR1 and CDR2 sequences are LGHDT and YNNKEL (reference sequence). This CDR3 is built from 14 residues. The CDR3 spells CASSQDLLTYEQYF. The CDR3 DNA sequence: TGTGCCAGCAGCCAAGACCTCCTTACCTACGAGCAGTACTTC.

The chain recombines TRBV6-5 with TRBJ1-2; D may be TRBD1 (6 bases). The CDR3 is 15 amino acids. Germline CDR1 and CDR2: MNHEY and SVGAGI. V lost 7 bases, J lost 4 bases, and 19 bases lay in between. The CDR3 protein is CASNKGGADPYGYTF. Here the CDR3 DNA reads TGTGCCAGCAATAAGGGGGGCGCAGACCCCTATGGCTACACCTTC.

The chain recombines TRBV5-1 with TRBJ1-4; 9 bases map to TRBD1. Germline V gene data show CDR1 as SGHRS and CDR2 as YFSETQ. Germline trimming cut 0 bases from V and 5 bases from J; bases unmatched to any gene: 2. The CDR3 runs to 15 residues. The CDR3 reads CASSLVGQGNEKLFF. CDR3 bases: TGCGCCAGCAGCTTGGTGGGACAGGGAAATGAAAAACTGTTTTTT.

This clonotype appeared a few times. Here the CDR3 DNA reads TGTGCCAGCAGCGTAGTGCTAGCGGGAGCTGAGCAGTTCTTC. Amino acid sequence: CASSVVLAGAEQFF. This sequence joins TRBV9 and TRBJ2-1, with 10 positions matching TRBD2. The CDR3 runs 14 residues. Trimming cost V 0 bases and J 9 bases; bases outside gene matches: 3. CDR1 SGDLS and CDR2 YYNGEE come from the germline V gene.

This clonotype was picked up many times. The chain carries TRBV29-1 and TRBJ1-2; a possible D gene is TRBD1 (5 bases). This CDR3 is 12 amino acids long. Germline CDR1 reads SQVTM; CDR2 reads ANQGSEA. Trimming cost V 6 bases and J 8 bases, with 16 bases left between them. The CDR3, as DNA: TGCAGCGTCTTAAGACAGCAAGCGGGCTACACCTTC. The encoded protein is CSVLRQQAGYTF.